The 16 T cell receptor beta chains in this list originate from one sample, sequenced in a study of CD8 T cells in ankylosing spondylitis. Overall study findings and caveats: Characteristic, it appeared, of ankylosing spondylitis blood was a TCR beta motif of several highly homologous variants.

TCRdb independently ran MiXCR on the 5' RACE reads; one entry per CDR3 protein. The sample lists 670,000 or so distinct CDR3 sequences, 19% occurring once. Antigen specificity for these receptors is unknown. The sequenced sample consisted of blood, either unsorted or a sorted T cell fraction (not recorded which). The origin of the receptors is a male donor with ankylosing spondylitis.

This clonotype was recorded only once. The CDR3 region has the DNA TGTGCCAGCAGCCCCGGAGAGGGGGGGGCCTACAATGAGCAGTTCTTC. Its protein is CASSPGEGGAYNEQFF. The chain has TRBV11-2 and TRBJ2-1, with a weak D call TRBD2 (7 bases). The CDR3 runs 16 residues. Germline V CDR1 and CDR2: SGHAT, FQNNGV. V lost 5 bases, J lost 2 bases, and 16 bases lay in between.

The table lists this clonotype with a few counts. CDR3 DNA: TGCGCCAGCAGCCAAGATGGCGGAGCCCGCACAGATACGCAGTATTTT. Translating it yields CASSQDGGARTDTQYF. The chain couples TRBV4-3 to TRBJ2-3; D is ambiguous. Between the trimmed V and J ends, which lost 0 bases and 1 base, there was a span of 11 bases. In germline, CDR1 is LGHNA, CDR2 YSLEER. This CDR3 is built from 16 residues.

This clonotype came up a few times. The chain uses TRBV12-3 or TRBV12-4 and TRBJ2-7, with TRBD2 matching over 8 bases. Losses at the gene ends were 6 bases for V and 2 bases for J; bases not matched to a gene: 12. This CDR3 has 16 residues. In nucleotides, the CDR3 is TGTGCCAGCAGCCGATCACGGACCGGGGGGGCCTACGAGCAGTACTTC. It is translated as CASSRSRTGGAYEQYF.

The gene calls are TRBV5-4 and TRBJ2-3; 7 bases agree with TRBD2. CDR1 SGHNT and CDR2 YYREEE come from the germline V gene (reference sequence). The CDR3 length is 12 residues. V lost 3 bases, J lost 9 bases, and 4 bases stayed unmatched. CDR3 in DNA: TGTGCCAGCAGCTCCTGGGGGGGGACGCAGTATTTT. Amino acid sequence: CASSSWGGTQYF.

The genes are TRBV14 and TRBJ2-1; 8 bases fit TRBD2. Germline CDR1 and CDR2: SGHDN and FVKESK. V trimming: 3 bases; J trimming: 4 bases; junction bases outside the gene matches: 11. The CDR3 loop spans 17 amino acids. The CDR3 spells CASSQASSGKVYNEQFF. Written as DNA, the CDR3 is TGTGCCAGCAGCCAGGCCAGTAGCGGGAAAGTTTACAATGAGCAGTTCTTC.

This clonotype showed up just a few times. The chain is built from TRBV29-1 and TRBJ2-7; 7 nucleotides match TRBD1. J gave up 1 base and V 3 bases, and 6 bases lay outside the gene matches. This CDR3 is built from 14 residues. Looked up from germline, CDR1 is SQVTM and CDR2 is ANQGSEA. CDR3 nucleotide sequence: TGCAGCGTTGATGCCACAGGGGATTCCTACGAGCAGTACTTC. This codes for CSVDATGDSYEQYF.

This clonotype was seen many times. V is TRBV12-3 or TRBV12-4 and J is TRBJ2-3; TRBD2 might be the D (6 bases). The CDR3 spans 15 residues. The V gene lost 3 bases and the J gene lost 2 bases, with 12 bases spanning the gap. The CDR3 is CASSFGGKVTDTQYF. Here the CDR3 DNA reads TGTGCCAGCAGTTTCGGGGGAAAAGTCACAGATACGCAGTATTTT.

In its sample, this clonotype was seen a few times. This chain's CDR3 is CSANRGGNSPLHF. The DNA for the CDR3 is TGCAGTGCTAACAGGGGGGGTAATTCACCCCTCCACTTT. The V and J genes are TRBV20-1 and TRBJ1-6, with TRBD1 matching over 8 bases. This CDR3 has 13 amino acids. V was clipped by 4 bases and J by 6 bases; unmatched bases: 2. Looked up from germline, CDR1 is DFQATT and CDR2 is SNEGSKA (reference sequence).

The chain combines TRBV29-1 with TRBJ2-7; TRBD2 is a possible D gene (6 bases). V dropped 3 bases and J dropped 3 bases, with 6 bases sitting between them. The CDR3 is 11 residues long. Germline V gives CDR1 SQVTM, CDR2 ANQGSEA. CDR3 nucleotides: TGCAGCGTTGAGGGGGGCTACGAGCAGTACTTC. Its translation is CSVEGGYEQYF.

This clonotype was counted only a few times. J is TRBJ2-1 and V is TRBV12-5, with 10 bases identical to TRBD2. Germline V CDR1 and CDR2: LGHNT, FRNRAP. Trimming at V came to 0 bases and at J to 8 bases, leaving 4 bases not matched to a gene. This CDR3 contains 15 residues. The CDR3 reads CASGLVTSGEDEQFF. CDR3 sequence (DNA): TGTGCTAGTGGTTTGGTAACTAGCGGGGAGGATGAGCAGTTCTTC.

The V gene is TRBV7-2, the J gene TRBJ1-6; 7 bases agree with TRBD1. Trimming took 5 bases from V and 7 from J; bases not matched to a gene: 14. The CDR3 runs 17 residues. CDR1 and CDR2 (germline): SGHTA, FQGNSA. The CDR3 DNA sequence: TGTGCCAGCAGCCGGGGGGACAGACCGTATGGGAATTCACCCCTCCACTTT. Residues: CASSRGDRPYGNSPLHF.

This clonotype was seen repeatedly, ten times or more. The chain combines TRBV3-1 with TRBJ1-5; D might be TRBD1 (5 bases). The CDR3 runs to 13 residues. The germline V gene has CDR1 LGHDT and CDR2 YNNKEL (reference sequence). Trimming cost V 1 base and J 7 bases, with 8 bases left between them. CDR3 residues: CASSQGGDQPQHF. The CDR3 region has the DNA TGTGCCAGCAGCCAAGGGGGGGACCAGCCCCAGCATTTT.

The chain has TRBV4-1 and TRBJ2-3; 7 bases are a match to TRBD2. The V gene's germline CDR1 is MGHRA and CDR2 YSYEKL. The CDR3 loop spans 17 amino acids. V trimming: 0 bases; J trimming: 1 base; junction bases outside the gene matches: 7. CDR3 residues: CASSQDVWGGGTDTQYF. CDR3 nucleotide sequence: TGCGCCAGCAGCCAAGATGTGTGGGGGGGAGGCACAGATACGCAGTATTTT.

This clonotype occurred many times. The chain uses TRBV7-3 and TRBJ2-7; D unclear. The CDR3 is 13 amino acids. The ends were cut back, 5 bases at V and 0 bases at J, with 8 bases in the middle. From germline, CDR1 is SGHTA and CDR2 FQGTGA. The DNA of the CDR3 is TGTGCCAGCAGCCTGCACGGCTCCTACGAGCAGTACTTC. As protein: CASSLHGSYEQYF.

The chain carries TRBV2 and TRBJ1-5; D is perhaps TRBD1 (5 bases). The CDR3 sequence is 14 residues long. Trimming removed 6 bases at V and 2 bases at J, with 11 bases between. Germline-derived CDR1 and CDR2 are SNHLY and FYNNEI. In nucleotides, the CDR3 is TGTGCCAGCAGAGTAGACAGCGGCAATCAGCCCCAGCATTTT. Amino acids: CASRVDSGNQPQHF.

This chain links TRBV10-3 with TRBJ2-1; 14 bases agree with TRBD2. With 9 bases clipped from V and 7 bases from J, the junction kept 17 bases outside the gene matches. The CDR3 consists of 18 residues. In germline, CDR1 is ENHRY, CDR2 SYGVKD. The CDR3 reads CAILDPVGTSGRWNEQFF. CDR3 DNA: TGTGCCATTCTCGACCCCGTGGGGACTAGCGGGAGATGGAATGAGCAGTTCTTC.